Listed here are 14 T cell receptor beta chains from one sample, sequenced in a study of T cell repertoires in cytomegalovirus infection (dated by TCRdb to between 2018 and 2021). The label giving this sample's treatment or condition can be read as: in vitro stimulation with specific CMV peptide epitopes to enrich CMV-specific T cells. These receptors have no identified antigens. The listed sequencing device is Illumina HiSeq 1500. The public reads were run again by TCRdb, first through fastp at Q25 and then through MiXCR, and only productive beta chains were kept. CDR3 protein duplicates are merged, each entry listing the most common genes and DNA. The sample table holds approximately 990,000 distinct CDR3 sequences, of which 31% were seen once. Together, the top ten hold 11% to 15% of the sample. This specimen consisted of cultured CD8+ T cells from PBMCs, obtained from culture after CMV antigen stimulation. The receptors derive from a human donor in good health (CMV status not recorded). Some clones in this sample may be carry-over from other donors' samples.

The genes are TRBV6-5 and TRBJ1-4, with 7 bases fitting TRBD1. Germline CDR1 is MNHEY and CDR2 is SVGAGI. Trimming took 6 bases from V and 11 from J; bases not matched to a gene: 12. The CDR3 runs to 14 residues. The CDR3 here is CASSPTEQGWKLFF. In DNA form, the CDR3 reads TGTGCCAGCAGCCCAACAGAACAGGGGTGGAAACTGTTTTTT.

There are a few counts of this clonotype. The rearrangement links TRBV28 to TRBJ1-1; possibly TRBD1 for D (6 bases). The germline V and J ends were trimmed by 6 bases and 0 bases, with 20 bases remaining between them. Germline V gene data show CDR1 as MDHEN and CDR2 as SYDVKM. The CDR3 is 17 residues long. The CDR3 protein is CASSLGLYGGLNTEAFF. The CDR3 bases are TGTGCCAGCAGCCTCGGACTTTATGGGGGGCTGAACACTGAAGCTTTCTTT.

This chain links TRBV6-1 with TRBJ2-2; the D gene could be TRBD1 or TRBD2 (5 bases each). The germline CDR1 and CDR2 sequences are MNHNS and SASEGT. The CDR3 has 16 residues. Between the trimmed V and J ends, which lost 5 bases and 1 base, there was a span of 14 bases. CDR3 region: CASSLRAGRNTGELFF. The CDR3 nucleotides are TGTGCCAGCAGTTTAAGGGCAGGGAGGAACACCGGGGAGCTGTTTTTT.

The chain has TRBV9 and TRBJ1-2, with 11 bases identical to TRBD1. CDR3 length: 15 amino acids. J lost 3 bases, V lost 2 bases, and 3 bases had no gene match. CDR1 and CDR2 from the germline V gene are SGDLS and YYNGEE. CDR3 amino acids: CASSVGGQGDYGYTF. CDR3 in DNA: TGTGCCAGCAGCGTTGGGGGACAGGGGGACTATGGCTACACCTTC.

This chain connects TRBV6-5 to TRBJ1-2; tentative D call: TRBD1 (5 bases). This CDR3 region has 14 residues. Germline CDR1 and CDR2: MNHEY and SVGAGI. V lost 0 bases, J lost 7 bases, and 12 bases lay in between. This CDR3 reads CASSYSGREVGYTF. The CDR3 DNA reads TGTGCCAGCAGTTACTCTGGCAGGGAAGTTGGCTACACCTTC.

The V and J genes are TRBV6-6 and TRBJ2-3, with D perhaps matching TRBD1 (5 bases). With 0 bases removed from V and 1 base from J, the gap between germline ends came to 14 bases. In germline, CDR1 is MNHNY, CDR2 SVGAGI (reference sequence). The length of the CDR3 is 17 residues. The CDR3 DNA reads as TGTGCCAGCAGTTACTCGGTGCAGGGATTCGGCACAGATACGCAGTATTTT. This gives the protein CASSYSVQGFGTDTQYF.

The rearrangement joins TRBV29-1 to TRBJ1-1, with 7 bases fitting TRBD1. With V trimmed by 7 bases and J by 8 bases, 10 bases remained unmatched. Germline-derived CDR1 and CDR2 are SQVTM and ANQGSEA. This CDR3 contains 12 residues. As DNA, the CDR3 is TGCAGCGCCGTGTTTACGACAGGGGAAGCTTTCTTT. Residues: CSAVFTTGEAFF.

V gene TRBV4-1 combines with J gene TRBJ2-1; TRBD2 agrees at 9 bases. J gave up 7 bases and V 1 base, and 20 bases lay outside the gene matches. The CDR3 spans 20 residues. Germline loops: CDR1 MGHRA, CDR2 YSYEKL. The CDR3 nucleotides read TGCGCCAGCAGCCAAGTTATAGGGGTCGGCGGGGGGGCTGTATGGAATGAGCAGTTCTTC. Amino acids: CASSQVIGVGGGAVWNEQFF.

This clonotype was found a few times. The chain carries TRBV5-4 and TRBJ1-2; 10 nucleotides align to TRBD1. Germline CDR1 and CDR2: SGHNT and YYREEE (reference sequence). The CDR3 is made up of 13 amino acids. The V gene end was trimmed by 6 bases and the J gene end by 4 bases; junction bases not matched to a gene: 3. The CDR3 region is CASTGTGAYGYTF. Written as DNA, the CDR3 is TGTGCCAGCACCGGGACAGGGGCCTATGGCTACACCTTC.

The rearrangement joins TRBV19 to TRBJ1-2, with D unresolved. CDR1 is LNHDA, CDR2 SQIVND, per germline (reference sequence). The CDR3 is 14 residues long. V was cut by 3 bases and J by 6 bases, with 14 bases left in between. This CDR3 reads CASSIPWEDDGYTF. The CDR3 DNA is TGTGCCAGTAGTATCCCGTGGGAGGATGATGGCTACACCTTC.

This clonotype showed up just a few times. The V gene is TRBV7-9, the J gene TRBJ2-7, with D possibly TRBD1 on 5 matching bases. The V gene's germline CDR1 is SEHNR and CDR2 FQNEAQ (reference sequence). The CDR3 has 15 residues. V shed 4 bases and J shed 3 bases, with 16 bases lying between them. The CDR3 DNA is TGTGCCAGCAGCTATACAGGTTTAGGGGACTACGAGCAGTACTTC. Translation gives CASSYTGLGDYEQYF.

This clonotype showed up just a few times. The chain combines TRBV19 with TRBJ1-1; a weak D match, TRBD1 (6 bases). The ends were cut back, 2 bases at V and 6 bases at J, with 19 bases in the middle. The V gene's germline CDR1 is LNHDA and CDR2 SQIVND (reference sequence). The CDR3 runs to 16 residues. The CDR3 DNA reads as TGTGCCAGTAGTATAAGATGGCGGGAGGGGGACGCTGAAGCTTTCTTT. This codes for CASSIRWREGDAEAFF.

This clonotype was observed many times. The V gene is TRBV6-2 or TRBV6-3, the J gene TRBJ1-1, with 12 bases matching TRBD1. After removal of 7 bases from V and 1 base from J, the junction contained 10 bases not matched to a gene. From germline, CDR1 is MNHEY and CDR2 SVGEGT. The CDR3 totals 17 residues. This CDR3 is CASTTGTGGAWNTEAFF. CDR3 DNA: TGTGCCAGCACGACTGGGACAGGGGGCGCATGGAACACTGAAGCTTTCTTT.

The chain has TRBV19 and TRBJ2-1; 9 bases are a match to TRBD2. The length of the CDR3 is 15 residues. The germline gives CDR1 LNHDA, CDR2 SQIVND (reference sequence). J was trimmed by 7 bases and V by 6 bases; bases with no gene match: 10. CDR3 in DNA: TGTGCCAGTAGCCTTAGCGGGGGAATCAGGAATGAGCAGTTCTTC. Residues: CASSLSGGIRNEQFF.